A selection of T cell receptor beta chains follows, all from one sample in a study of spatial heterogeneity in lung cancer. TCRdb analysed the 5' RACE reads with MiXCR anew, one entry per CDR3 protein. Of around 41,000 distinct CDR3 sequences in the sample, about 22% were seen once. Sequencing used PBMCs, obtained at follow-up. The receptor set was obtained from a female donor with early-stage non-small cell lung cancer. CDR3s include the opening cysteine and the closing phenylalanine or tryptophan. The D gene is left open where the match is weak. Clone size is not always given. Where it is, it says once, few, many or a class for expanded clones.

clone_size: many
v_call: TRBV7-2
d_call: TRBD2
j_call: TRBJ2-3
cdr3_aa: CASSLLAGVDTQYF
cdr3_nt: TGTGCCAGCAGCCTACTAGCGGGAGTGGATACGCAGTATTTT

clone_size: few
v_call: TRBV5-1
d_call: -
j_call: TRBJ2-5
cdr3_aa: CASSLFGAEETQYF
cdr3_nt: TGCGCCAGCAGTTTATTCGGGGCTGAAGAGACCCAGTACTTC

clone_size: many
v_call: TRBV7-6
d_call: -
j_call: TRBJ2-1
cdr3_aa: CASSLGRNEQFF
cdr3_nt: TGTGCCAGCAGCTTAGGGCGGAATGAGCAGTTCTTC

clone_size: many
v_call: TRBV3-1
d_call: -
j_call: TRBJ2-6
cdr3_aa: CASSQHVGANVLTF
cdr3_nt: TGTGCCAGCAGCCAACACGTTGGGGCCAACGTCCTGACTTTC

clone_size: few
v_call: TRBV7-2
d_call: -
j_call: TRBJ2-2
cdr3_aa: CASGLTTGELFF
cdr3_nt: TGTGCCAGCGGGCTAACCACCGGGGAGCTGTTTTTT

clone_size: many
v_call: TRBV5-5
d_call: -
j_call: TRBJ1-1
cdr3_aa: CASSLEAGRTEAFF
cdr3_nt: TGTGCCAGCAGCTTGGAAGCAGGTCGTACTGAAGCTTTCTTT

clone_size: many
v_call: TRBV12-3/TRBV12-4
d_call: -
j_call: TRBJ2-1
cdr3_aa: CASSLYNEQFF
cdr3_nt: TGTGCCAGCAGTTTATATAATGAGCAGTTCTTC

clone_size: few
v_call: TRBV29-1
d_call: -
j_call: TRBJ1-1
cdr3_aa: CSVGQLDGAFF
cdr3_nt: TGCAGCGTTGGACAGTTGGACGGAGCTTTCTTT

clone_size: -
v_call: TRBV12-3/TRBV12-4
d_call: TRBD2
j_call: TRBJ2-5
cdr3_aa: CASSLPGLAVGTQYF
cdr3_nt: TGTGCCAGCAGTTTACCGGGACTAGCGGTAGGGACCCAGTACTTC

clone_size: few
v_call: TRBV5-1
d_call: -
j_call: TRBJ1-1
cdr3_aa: CASSFLGFNTEAFF
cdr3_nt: TGCGCCAGCAGCTTCCTGGGATTCAACACTGAAGCTTTCTTT

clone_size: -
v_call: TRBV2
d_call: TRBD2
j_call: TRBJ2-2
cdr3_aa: CASIRTSGGTGELFF
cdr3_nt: TGTGCCAGCATCCGAACTAGCGGTGGTACCGGGGAGCTGTTTTTT

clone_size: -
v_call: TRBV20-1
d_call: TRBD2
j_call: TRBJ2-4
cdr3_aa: CSARGLAEDIQYF
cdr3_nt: TGCAGTGCTAGGGGGCTAGCGGAGGACATTCAGTACTTC

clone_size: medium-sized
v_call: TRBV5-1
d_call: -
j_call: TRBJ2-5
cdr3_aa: CASSLGYSGILQETQYF
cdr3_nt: TGCGCCAGCAGCTTGGGGTATTCCGGGATACTACAAGAGACCCAGTACTTC

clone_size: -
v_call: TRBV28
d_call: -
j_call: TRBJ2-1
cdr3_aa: CASRNRDYNEQFF
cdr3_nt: TGTGCCAGCAGGAACCGGGATTACAATGAGCAGTTCTTC

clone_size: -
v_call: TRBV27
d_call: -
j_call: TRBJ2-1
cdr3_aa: CASSLEGTVSYNEQFF
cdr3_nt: TGTGCCAGCAGTTTGGAGGGGACTGTGTCCTACAATGAGCAGTTCTTC

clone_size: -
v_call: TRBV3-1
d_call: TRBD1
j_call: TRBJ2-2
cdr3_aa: CASSQTGAGELFF
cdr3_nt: TGTGCCAGCAGCCAAACAGGGGCCGGGGAGCTGTTTTTT

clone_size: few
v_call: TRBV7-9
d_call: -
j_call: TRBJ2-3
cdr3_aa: CASSLGWDTDTQYF
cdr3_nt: TGTGCCAGCAGCCTTGGCTGGGACACAGATACGCAGTATTTT

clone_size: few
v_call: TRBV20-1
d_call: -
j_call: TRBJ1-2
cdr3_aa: CSARDLEQGPIGYTF
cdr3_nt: TGCAGTGCTAGAGATCTTGAGCAGGGTCCGATCGGCTACACCTTC

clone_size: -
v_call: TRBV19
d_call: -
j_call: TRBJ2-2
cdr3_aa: CASSIWGSGTGELFF
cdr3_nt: TGTGCCAGTAGTATATGGGGGAGCGGCACCGGGGAGCTGTTTTTT

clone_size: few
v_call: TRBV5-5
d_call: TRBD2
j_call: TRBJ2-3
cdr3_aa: CASSPLTAGGGDTQYF
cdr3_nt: TGTGCCAGCAGCCCGCTCACTGCGGGGGGCGGGGATACGCAGTATTTT

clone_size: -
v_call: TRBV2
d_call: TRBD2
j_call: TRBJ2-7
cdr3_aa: CASRALAGVWYEQYF
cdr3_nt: TGTGCCAGCAGAGCCCTAGCGGGAGTTTGGTATGAGCAGTACTTC

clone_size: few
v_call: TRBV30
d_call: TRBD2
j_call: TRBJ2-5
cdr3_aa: CAWNVAGGQETQYF
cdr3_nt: TGTGCCTGGAACGTAGCGGGAGGACAAGAGACCCAGTACTTC

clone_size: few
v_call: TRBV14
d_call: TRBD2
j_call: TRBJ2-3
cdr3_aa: CASSQQAGDLLTSTDTQYF
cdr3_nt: TGTGCCAGCAGCCAACAAGCGGGGGATCTTCTTACTAGCACAGATACGCAGTATTTT

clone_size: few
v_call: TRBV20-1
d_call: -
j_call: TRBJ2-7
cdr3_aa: CSASGVGSSYEQYF
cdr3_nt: TGCAGTGCTAGCGGGGTGGGGAGCTCCTACGAGCAGTACTTC

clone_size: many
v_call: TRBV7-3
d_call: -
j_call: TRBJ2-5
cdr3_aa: CASSQGSQETQYF
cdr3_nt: TGTGCCAGCAGCCAGGGATCACAAGAGACCCAGTACTTC

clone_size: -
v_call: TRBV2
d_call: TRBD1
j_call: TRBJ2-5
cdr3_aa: CASSVAQGAWETQYF
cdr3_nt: TGTGCCAGCAGTGTCGCCCAGGGGGCGTGGGAGACCCAGTACTTC

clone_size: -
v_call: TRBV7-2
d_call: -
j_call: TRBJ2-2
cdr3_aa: CASSSRKTNTGELFF
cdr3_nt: TGTGCCAGCAGCTCGCGGAAAACCAACACCGGGGAGCTGTTTTTT

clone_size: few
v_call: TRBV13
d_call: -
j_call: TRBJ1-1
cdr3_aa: CASSLSGGYFGAFF
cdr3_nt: TGTGCCAGCAGCCTCTCCGGAGGCTATTTTGGAGCTTTCTTT

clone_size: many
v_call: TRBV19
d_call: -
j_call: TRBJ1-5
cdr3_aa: CASRPTGYNQPQHF
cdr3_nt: TGTGCCAGTAGACCAACAGGGTACAATCAGCCCCAGCATTTT

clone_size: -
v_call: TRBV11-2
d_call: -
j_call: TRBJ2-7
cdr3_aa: CASRYNLEGSYEQYF
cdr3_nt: TGTGCCAGCAGATACAATCTGGAGGGAAGTTACGAGCAGTACTTC

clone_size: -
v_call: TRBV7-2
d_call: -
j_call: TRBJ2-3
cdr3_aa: CASSGFIRTDTQYF
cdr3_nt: TGTGCCAGCAGCGGTTTTATTCGTACAGATACGCAGTATTTT

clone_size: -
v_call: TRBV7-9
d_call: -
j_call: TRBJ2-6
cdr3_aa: CASSFSRSPGSPGANVLTF
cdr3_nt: TGTGCCAGCAGCTTCTCCCGATCACCGGGAAGCCCTGGGGCCAACGTCCTGACTTTC

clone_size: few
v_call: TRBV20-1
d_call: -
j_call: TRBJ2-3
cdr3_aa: CSARRGRGTDTQYF
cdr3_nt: TGCAGTGCTAGGCGGGGGCGCGGCACAGATACGCAGTATTTT

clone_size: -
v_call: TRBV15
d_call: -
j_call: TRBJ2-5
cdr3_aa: CATSPRPGLETQYF
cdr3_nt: TGTGCCACCAGCCCCCGGCCAGGTTTAGAGACCCAGTACTTC

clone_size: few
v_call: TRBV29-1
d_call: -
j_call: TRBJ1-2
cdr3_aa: CSVYQGTHYGYTF
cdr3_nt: TGCAGCGTTTATCAGGGGACCCACTATGGCTACACCTTC